This TCR beta chain was retrieved from a study of shared clonotypes between healthy human individuals. The germline V gene has CDR1 KGHSH and CDR2 LQKENI. The V and J ends lost 3 bases and 5 bases, in that order; junction bases with no gene match: 9. The CDR3 sequence is 15 residues long. Evenly divided among several immunoSEQ plates was the genomic DNA of each subset. The method was immunoSEQ multiplex PCR; TCRdb's version includes in-frame clones alone and lacks a portion of them. The top ten hold approximately 12% of the sample, which has a few hundred thousand clones, approximately 77% seen once.

This clonotype was obtained from a woman in her thirties or forties in good health. Some clones in this sample may be carry-over from other donors' samples. Sequenced material: PBMCs. The chain couples TRBV18 to TRBJ1-2, with 7 bases lining up with TRBD1. The CDR3 is CASSPGVGGEYGYTF. The CDR3 DNA reads TGTGCCAGCTCACCGGGAGTAGGGGGCGAGTATGGCTACACCTTC.